This T cell receptor (beta chain) was observed in a study of blood T cell repertoires in COVID-19 (dated by TCRdb to about 2020). In the study overall: Samples from collaborators originated in the United States, Italy and Spain and spanned both the acute and convalescent phases of COVID-19. Sample metadata almost always included a de-identified subject ID, COVID-19 status, age in years and sex. The material from the prospective study consisted of cDNA or gDNA derived from T cells, B-cell-depleted T cells, or PBMCs. The dataset comprised deeply sampled blood TCRbeta repertoires from subjects exposed to, actively infected with, or recovered from COVID-19. HLA class I and class II types, where available, came from metadata supplied by the sample provider rather than from assay-based typing. A freely available public database, intended as a resource for researchers studying the immune response to SARS-CoV-2, is where the repertoires were released. The samples were drawn from the first 160 participants of the ongoing ImmuneRACE study and from about 1,200 subjects provided by 6 global collaborators. The research as a whole found: Clinical and demographic metadata were provided uncurated, with the amount varying by source and participant.

Each collaborating institution followed its own protocols to collect whole blood in K2EDTA tubes. For TCRbeta analysis, collaborator samples were shipped as frozen whole blood, as isolated PBMCs, or as DNA extracted from either sample type. This clone appeared once. Its antigen remains unidentified. Base qualities were left out, and no much larger clone turns up one base away. CDR1 and CDR2 are read off the germline V gene as SGHAT and FQNNGV. The CDR3, cysteine through phenylalanine, is 16 amino acids long. Of all the DNA, just the CDR3 is kept, 48 bases in frame from base 1. The V and J ends are trimmed by 0 bases and 1 base, leaving 10 bases between them. TCRbeta CDR3 regions were amplified from genomic DNA using the immunoSEQ Assay, a bias-controlled multiplex PCR. In the source study's methods: The number of nucleated cells in each sample was estimated from the amplification of reference gene primers within the assay. Sequence reads were collapsed and filtered to measure the absolute abundance of every unique TCRbeta CDR3 rearrangement. For each sample, productive Simpson clonality was calculated by taking the square root of Simpson's diversity index across productive rearrangements. The table was pulled from immuneACCESS by TCRdb, which kept in-frame rearrangements only. Such tables lose some clones; where checked, under half of the loss comes from unresolved V genes, and the rest has no known cause. V, J and clone size were drawn from that table, and D and trimming were deduced from the DNA. In this sample the table shows fewer than 200,000 clones, just under 85% of which occur a single time. Approximately 22% of the sample is taken by the ten largest.

The source of this sequence is a woman older than 75 with acute or convalescent COVID-19. Source material: peripheral blood. The sequence is built from TRBV11-2 and TRBJ2-1; TRBD2 could be the D gene, as 5 bases match. The CDR3 region has the sequence CASSLDFGESYNEQFF. The nucleotide sequence is given as TGTGCCAGCAGCTTAGATTTCGGGGAGTCCTACAATGAGCAGTTCTTC.